The 9 T cell receptor beta chains given below trace back to one sample, sequenced in a study of CD8 T cells in ankylosing spondylitis (dated by TCRdb to about 2017). Overall study outcomes, separate from this receptor: A TCR beta motif of roughly 8 highly homologous amino acid variants appeared characteristic of blood from ankylosing spondylitis patients.

No antigens are known for them. The library was made by 5' RACE. Instrument on record: Illumina HiSeq 2500. TCRdb reanalyzed the raw reads on its own, using fastp at Q25 for trimming and MiXCR for clone calling, and kept in-frame beta chains. Each entry merges the rows of one CDR3 protein and shows their most common DNA and genes. Counted in this sample were over 600,000 distinct CDR3 sequences; roughly 19% of them appeared once. Around 19% of the sample is held by the ten biggest clonotypes. Sequencing was carried out using blood, either unsorted or a sorted T cell fraction (not recorded which). These receptors were taken from a male donor with ankylosing spondylitis.

In this sample, this clonotype turned up many times. The chain employs TRBV5-1 and TRBJ2-3; D call uncertain. CDR1 is SGHRS, CDR2 YFSETQ, per germline. This CDR3 is 14 amino acids long. Trimming shortened V by 0 bases and J by 2 bases, and 7 bases separated the two germline ends. CDR3 in amino acids: CASSLGDNTDTQYF. CDR3 nucleotides: TGCGCCAGCAGCTTGGGTGACAACACAGATACGCAGTATTTT.

This chain uses TRBV20-1 with TRBJ2-1; 8 nucleotides match TRBD2. V was clipped by 3 bases and J by 6 bases; unmatched bases: 10. In germline, CDR1 is DFQATT, CDR2 SNEGSKA (reference sequence). The CDR3 extends over 15 amino acids. The CDR3 nucleotides read TGCAGTGCTAGGATAGCGGGACTGCGTGCCAATGAGCAGTTCTTC. The encoded protein is CSARIAGLRANEQFF.

The chain employs TRBV11-2 and TRBJ2-7; D might be TRBD1 or TRBD2, each matching 5 bases. CDR1 and CDR2 from the germline V gene are SGHAT and FQNNGV. Trimming pared 6 bases from V and 3 bases from J, leaving 15 bases between. This CDR3 contains 14 residues. The DNA for the CDR3 is TGTGCCAGCAGATCCGGGGCTGGGGGCTACGAGCAGTACTTC. Protein: CASRSGAGGYEQYF.

The genes are TRBV5-1 and TRBJ2-1, with D perhaps TRBD2 (5 bases). In germline, CDR1 is SGHRS, CDR2 YFSETQ. The CDR3 extends over 14 amino acids. Trimming removed 0 bases at V and 7 bases at J, with 11 bases between. In DNA, the CDR3 is TGCGCCAGCAGCTTGGGGGCCGGGAAGAATGAGCAGTTCTTC. It specifies CASSLGAGKNEQFF.

Regarding this clonotype: One end of the junction fails to match germline, which may point to a read error. The V call is TRBV4-3, the J call TRBJ2-1; D is perhaps TRBD2 (5 bases). The CDR3 sequence is 15 residues long. The germline gives CDR1 LGHNA, CDR2 YSLEER. The CDR3 DNA is TGCGCCAGCAACCAAGACGCTAGCCAGTGGAATGAGCAGTTCTTC. Protein: CASNQDASQWNEQFF.

This clonotype was seen a handful of times. This sequence joins TRBV20-1 and TRBJ2-1; 8 bases are a match to TRBD2. The CDR3 runs to 16 residues. CDR1 DFQATT and CDR2 SNEGSKA come from the germline V gene (reference sequence). Trimming at V came to 0 bases and at J to 0 bases, leaving 4 bases not matched to a gene. The DNA of the CDR3 is TGCAGTGCTAGAGATCTAAGCGGGAGCTCCTACAATGAGCAGTTCTTC. This translates into CSARDLSGSSYNEQFF.

This clonotype was seen a handful of times. The V call is TRBV6-1, the J call TRBJ2-7, with a tentative D call TRBD2 (5 bases). This CDR3 has 14 amino acids. Trimming cost V 7 bases and J 0 bases, with 13 bases left between them. Germline CDR1 reads MNHNS; CDR2 reads SASEGT. CDR3 DNA sequence: TGTGCCAGCAATATGGCGGGCCGCTCCTACGAGCAGTACTTC. Translation: CASNMAGRSYEQYF.

The chain links TRBV15 to TRBJ2-7; D unresolved. This CDR3 is 14 amino acids long. CDR1 and CDR2 from the germline V gene are LNHNV and YYDKDF (reference sequence). V was shortened by 6 bases and J by 7 bases, with 19 bases between the two germline ends. Here the CDR3 DNA reads TGTGCCACCAGACCCATAGGGCAGGCGAGGGAGCAGTACTTC. Residues: CATRPIGQAREQYF.

This clonotype was detected only a few times. CDR3 protein: CASSQEISGSIEQYF. The DNA for the CDR3 is TGCGCCAGCAGCCAAGAGATTAGCGGGAGTATCGAGCAGTACTTC. The chain recombines TRBV4-3 with TRBJ2-7, with 9 bases aligning to TRBD2. The germline CDR1 and CDR2 sequences are LGHNA and YSLEER. V shed 0 bases, J shed 6 bases, and the junction held 6 bases outside the gene matches. The CDR3 has 15 residues.